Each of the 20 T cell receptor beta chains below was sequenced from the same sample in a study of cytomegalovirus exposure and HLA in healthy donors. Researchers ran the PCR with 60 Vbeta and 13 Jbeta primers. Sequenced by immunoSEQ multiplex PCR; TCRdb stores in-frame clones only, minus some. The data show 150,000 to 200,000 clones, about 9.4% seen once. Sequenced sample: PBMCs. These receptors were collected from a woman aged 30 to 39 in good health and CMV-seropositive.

The chain's CDR3 is CASSQDVTSGRYEQYF. CDR3 in DNA: TGTGCCAGCAGCCAAGACGTGACTAGCGGGAGATACGAGCAGTACTTC. V usage is TRBV4-2 and J usage is TRBJ2-7; 12 bases are shared with TRBD2. Germline CDR1 reads LGHNA; CDR2 reads YNFKEQ. The CDR3 is 16 amino acids. The V and J ends lost 0 bases and 4 bases, in that order; junction bases with no gene match: 4.

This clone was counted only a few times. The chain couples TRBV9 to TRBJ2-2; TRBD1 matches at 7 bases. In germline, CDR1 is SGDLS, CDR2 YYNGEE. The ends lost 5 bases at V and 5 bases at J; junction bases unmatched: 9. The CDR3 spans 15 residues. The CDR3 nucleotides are TGTGCCAGCAGACCCCGACAGGGTGGTACCGGGGAGCTGTTTTTT. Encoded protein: CASRPRQGGTGELFF.

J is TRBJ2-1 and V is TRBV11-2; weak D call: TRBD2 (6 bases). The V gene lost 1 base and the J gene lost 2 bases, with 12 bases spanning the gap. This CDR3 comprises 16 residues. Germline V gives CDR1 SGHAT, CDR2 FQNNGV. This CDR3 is CASSLGAGPPYNEQFF. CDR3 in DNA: TGTGCCAGCAGCTTAGGGGCGGGACCCCCCTACAATGAGCAGTTCTTC.

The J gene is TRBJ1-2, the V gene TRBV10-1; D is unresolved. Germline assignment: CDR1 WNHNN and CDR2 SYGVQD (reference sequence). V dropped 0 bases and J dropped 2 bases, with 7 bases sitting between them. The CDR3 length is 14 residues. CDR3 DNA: TGCGCCAGCAGTGAGTCGAGGTCGAACTATGGCTACACCTTC. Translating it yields CASSESRSNYGYTF.

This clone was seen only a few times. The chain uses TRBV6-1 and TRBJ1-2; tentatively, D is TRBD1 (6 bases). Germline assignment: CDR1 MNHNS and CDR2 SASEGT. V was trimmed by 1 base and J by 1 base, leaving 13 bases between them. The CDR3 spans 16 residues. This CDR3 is CASSEERQDFNYGYTF. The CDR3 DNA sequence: TGTGCCAGCAGTGAAGAAAGACAGGACTTTAACTATGGCTACACCTTC.

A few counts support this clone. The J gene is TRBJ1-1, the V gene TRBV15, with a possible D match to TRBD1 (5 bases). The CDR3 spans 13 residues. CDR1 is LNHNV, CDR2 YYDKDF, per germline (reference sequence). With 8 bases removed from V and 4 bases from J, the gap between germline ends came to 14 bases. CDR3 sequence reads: CATHSWGGTEAFF. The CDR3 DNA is TGTGCCACCCATAGTTGGGGGGGCACTGAAGCTTTCTTT.

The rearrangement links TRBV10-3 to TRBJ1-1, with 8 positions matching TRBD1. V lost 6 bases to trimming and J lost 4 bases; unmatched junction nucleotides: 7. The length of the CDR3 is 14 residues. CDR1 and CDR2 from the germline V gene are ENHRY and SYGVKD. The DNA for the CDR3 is TGTGCCATCAGCGCAGGGGGCGCAGGCACTGAAGCTTTCTTT. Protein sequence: CAISAGGAGTEAFF.

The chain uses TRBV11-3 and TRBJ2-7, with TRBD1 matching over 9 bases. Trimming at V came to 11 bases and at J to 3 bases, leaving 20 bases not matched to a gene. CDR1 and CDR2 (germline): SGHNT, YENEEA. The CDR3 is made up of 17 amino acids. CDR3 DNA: TGTGCCCTGGCCCCCCGTGAGTGTGGGGACAGGGTCTACGAGCAGTACTTC. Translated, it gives CALAPRECGDRVYEQYF.

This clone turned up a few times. The CDR3 spells CASSPQGQGAMNTEAFF. CDR3 bases: TGTGCCAGCTCACCCCAAGGACAGGGTGCGATGAACACTGAAGCTTTCTTT. The chain couples TRBV18 to TRBJ1-1; 8 bases fit TRBD1. With 3 bases clipped from V and 0 bases from J, the junction kept 9 bases outside the gene matches. Germline V gene sequence: CDR1 KGHSH, CDR2 LQKENI. The CDR3 extends over 17 amino acids.

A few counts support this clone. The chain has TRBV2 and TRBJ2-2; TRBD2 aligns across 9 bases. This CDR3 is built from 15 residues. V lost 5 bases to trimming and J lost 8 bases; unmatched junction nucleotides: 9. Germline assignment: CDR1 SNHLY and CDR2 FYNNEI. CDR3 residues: CASSLRLAVRGELFF. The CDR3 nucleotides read TGTGCCAGCAGTTTGCGACTAGCGGTCAGGGGGGAGCTGTTTTTT.

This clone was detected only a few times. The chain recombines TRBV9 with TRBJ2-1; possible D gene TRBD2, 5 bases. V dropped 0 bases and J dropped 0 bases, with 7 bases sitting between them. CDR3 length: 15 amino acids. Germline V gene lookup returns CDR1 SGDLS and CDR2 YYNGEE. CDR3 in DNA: TGTGCCAGCAGCGTAGCCACTAGCTCCTACAATGAGCAGTTCTTC. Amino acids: CASSVATSSYNEQFF.

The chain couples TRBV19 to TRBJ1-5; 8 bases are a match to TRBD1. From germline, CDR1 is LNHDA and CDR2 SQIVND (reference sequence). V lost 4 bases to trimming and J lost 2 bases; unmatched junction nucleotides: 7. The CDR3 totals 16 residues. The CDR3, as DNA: TGTGCCAGTAGTACCAACAGGGGGTCGCGCAATCAGCCCCAGCATTTT. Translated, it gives CASSTNRGSRNQPQHF.

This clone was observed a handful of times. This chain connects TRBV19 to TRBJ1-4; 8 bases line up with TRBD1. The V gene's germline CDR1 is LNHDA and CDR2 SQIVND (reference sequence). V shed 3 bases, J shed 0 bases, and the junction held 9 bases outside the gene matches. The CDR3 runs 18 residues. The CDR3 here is CASSINRQGTATNEKLFF. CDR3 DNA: TGTGCCAGTAGTATCAACCGACAGGGGACTGCAACTAATGAAAAACTGTTTTTT.

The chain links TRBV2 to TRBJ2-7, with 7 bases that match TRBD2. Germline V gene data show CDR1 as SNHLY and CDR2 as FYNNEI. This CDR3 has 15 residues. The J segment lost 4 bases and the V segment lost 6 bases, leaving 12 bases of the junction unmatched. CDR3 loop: CASSRNVGGPYEQYF. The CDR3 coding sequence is TGTGCCAGCAGCCGGAACGTGGGAGGGCCTTACGAGCAGTACTTC.

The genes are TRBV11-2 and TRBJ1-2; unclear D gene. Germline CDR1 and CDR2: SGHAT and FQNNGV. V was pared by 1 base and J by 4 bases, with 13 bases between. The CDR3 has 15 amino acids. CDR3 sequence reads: CASSLAGSSFYGYTF. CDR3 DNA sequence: TGTGCCAGCAGCTTAGCAGGCTCGTCCTTCTATGGCTACACCTTC. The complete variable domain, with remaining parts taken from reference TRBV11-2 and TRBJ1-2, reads EAGVAQSPRYKIIEKRQSVAFWCNPISGHATLYWYQQILGQGPKLLIQFQNNGVVDDSQLPKDRFSAERLKGVDSTLKIQPAKLEDSAVYLCASSLAGSSFYGYTFGSGTRLTVV.

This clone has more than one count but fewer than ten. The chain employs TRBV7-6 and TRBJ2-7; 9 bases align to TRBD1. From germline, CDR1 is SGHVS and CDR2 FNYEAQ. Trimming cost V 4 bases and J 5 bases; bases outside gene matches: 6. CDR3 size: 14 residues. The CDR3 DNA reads TGTGCCAGCAGCTCCGGGACAGGGCCCCACGAGCAGTACTTC. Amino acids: CASSSGTGPHEQYF.

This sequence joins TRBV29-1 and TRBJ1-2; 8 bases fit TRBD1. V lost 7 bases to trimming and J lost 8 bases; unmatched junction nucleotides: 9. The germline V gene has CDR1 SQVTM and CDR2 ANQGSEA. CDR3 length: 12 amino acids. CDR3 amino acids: CSAEDRVGGYTF. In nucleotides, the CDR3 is TGCAGCGCCGAGGACAGGGTGGGGGGCTACACCTTC.

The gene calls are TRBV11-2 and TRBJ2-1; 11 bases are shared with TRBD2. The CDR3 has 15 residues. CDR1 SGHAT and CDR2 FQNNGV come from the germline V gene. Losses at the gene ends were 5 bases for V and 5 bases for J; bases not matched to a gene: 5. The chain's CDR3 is CASSKLAGANNEQFF. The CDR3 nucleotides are TGTGCCAGCAGCAAACTAGCGGGAGCGAACAATGAGCAGTTCTTC.

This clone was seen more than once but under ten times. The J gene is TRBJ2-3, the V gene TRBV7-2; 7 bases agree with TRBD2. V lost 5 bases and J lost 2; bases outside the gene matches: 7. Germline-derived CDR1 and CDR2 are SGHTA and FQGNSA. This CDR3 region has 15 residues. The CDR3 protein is CASSPVAGSTDTQYF. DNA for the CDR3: TGTGCCAGCAGCCCCGTAGCGGGTTCCACAGATACGCAGTATTTT.

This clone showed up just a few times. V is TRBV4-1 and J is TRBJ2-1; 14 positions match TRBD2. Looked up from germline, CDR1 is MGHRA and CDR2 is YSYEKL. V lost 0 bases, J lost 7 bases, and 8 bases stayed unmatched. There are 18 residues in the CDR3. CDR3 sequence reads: CASSQDPGTSGRRNEQFF. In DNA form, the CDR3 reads TGCGCCAGCAGCCAAGACCCTGGGACTAGCGGGAGAAGGAATGAGCAGTTCTTC.